This record looks at one TCR beta chain sequence and its context. Germline V gene lookup returns CDR1 SEHNR and CDR2 FQNEAQ (reference sequence). The CDR3 covers 16 residues. V lost 4 bases to trimming and J lost 1 base, with 14 bases between them. This entry comes from a study of control samples from healthy donors and cancer patients. Here immunoSEQ multiplex PCR was the method, and the copy in TCRdb shows in-frame clones only, minus some. The sample yields 99,000 or so clones, around 82% seen once. This chain joins TRBV7-9 and TRBJ2-1, with TRBD2 as a possible D gene (6 bases). The TCR was taken from a man in his fifties or sixties in good health. Material: blood. CDR3 sequence: CASSSTGGWSYNEQFF. The CDR3 DNA reads TGTGCCAGCAGCTCGACTGGGGGGTGGTCCTACAATGAGCAGTTCTTC.